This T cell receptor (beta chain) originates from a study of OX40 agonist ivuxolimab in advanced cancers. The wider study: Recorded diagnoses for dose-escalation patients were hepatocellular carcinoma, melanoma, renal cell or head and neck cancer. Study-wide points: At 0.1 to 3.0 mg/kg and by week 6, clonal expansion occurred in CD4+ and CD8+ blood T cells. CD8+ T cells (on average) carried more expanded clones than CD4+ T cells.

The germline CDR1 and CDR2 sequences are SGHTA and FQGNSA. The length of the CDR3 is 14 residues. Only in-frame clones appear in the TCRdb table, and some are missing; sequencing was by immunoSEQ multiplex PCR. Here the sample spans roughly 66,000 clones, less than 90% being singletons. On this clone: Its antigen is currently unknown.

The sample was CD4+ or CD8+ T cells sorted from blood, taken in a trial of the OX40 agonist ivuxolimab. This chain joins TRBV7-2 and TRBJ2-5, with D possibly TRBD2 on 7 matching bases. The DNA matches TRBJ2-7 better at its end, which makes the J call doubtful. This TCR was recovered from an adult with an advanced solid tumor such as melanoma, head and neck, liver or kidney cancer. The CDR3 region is CASSLGGGGYEQYF. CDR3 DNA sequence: TGTGCCAGCAGCTTAGGGGGAGGGGGCTACGAGCAGTACTTC.